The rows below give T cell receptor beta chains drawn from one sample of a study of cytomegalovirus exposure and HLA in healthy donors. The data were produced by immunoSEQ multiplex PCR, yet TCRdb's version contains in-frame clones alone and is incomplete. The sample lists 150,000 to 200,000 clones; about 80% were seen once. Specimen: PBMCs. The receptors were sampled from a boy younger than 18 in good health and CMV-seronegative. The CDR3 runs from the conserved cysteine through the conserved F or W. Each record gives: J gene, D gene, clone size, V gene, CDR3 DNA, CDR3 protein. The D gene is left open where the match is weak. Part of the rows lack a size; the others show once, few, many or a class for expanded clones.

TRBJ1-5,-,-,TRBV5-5,TGTGCCAGCAGTTCGGGTCCCGGGTATGGGTCCCAGCATTTT,CASSSGPGYGSQHF
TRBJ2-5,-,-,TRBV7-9,TGTGCCAGCAGCTTAGGCTCCTCCCCGGGGACTGGGGAGACCCAGTACTTC,CASSLGSSPGTGETQYF
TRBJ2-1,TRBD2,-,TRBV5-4,TGTGCCAGCAGCTTGGCTAGCGGGGGTTTCAATGAGCAGTTCTTC,CASSLASGGFNEQFF
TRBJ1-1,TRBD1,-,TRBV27,TGTGCCAGCAGCCCCGGGACAGCTTACACTGAAGCTTTCTTT,CASSPGTAYTEAFF
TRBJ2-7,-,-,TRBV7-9,TGTGCCAGCAGCTCCGCTATGACATCGCTTACCTACGAGCAGTACTTC,CASSSAMTSLTYEQYF
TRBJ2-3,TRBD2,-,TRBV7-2,TGTGCCAGCAGCGGCCGACTAGCGGGGAGCACAGATACGCAGTATTTT,CASSGRLAGSTDTQYF
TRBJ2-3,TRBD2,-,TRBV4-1,TGCGCCAGCAGCCAAAGTGGAGCGGGGGGGCGACGGTTCACAGATACGCAGTATTTT,CASSQSGAGGRRFTDTQYF
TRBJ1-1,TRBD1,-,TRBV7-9,TGTGCCAGCAGCTTGGGACAGGGGCTCCCTGAAGCTTTCTTT,CASSLGQGLPEAFF
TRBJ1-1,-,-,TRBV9,TGTGCCAGCAGCGTAGTGACAGCTGCTGAAGCTTTCTTT,CASSVVTAAEAFF
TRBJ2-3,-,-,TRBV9,TGTGCCAGCAGCGTAGCCGGGCGGGCGAGGCCCACAGATACGCAGTATTTT,CASSVAGRARPTDTQYF
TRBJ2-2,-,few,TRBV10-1,TGCGCCAGCAGTGACAGGGACACCGGGGAGCTGTTTTTT,CASSDRDTGELFF
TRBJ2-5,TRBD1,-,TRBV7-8,TGTGCCAGCAGCTCCAGGACAGGGTTAGAGACCCAGTACTTC,CASSSRTGLETQYF
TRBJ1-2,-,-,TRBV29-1,TGCAGCGTTGTTGTAGGGGACTATGGCTACACCTTC,CSVVVGDYGYTF
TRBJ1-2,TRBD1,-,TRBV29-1,TGCAGCGCCTTGGACAGGGGTAAACTTGGCTACACCTTC,CSALDRGKLGYTF
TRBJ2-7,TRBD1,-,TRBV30,TGTGCCTGGAGTGTAGGTACAGGGGGTGGCGAGCAGTACTTC,CAWSVGTGGGEQYF
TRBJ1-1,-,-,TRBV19,TGTGCCAGTAGCCCTAGACAGTATGAAGCTTTCTTT,CASSPRQYEAFF
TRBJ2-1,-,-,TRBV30,TGTGCCTGGAGTGTTAACAGCGGTGAGCAGTTCTTC,CAWSVNSGEQFF
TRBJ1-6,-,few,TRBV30,TGTGCCTGGAGTGACCCCCCGGGGGGCCACAGTTCACCCCTCCACTTT,CAWSDPPGGHSSPLHF
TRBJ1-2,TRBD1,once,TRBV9,TGTGCCAGCAGCCCCTTCTCCGACAGGGGAGTAGGCTACACCTTC,CASSPFSDRGVGYTF
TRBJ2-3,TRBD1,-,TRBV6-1,TGTGCCAGCAGTTGGGACAGCTTCAGCACAGATACGCAGTATTTT,CASSWDSFSTDTQYF
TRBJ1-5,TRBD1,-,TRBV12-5,TGTGCTAGTGGTTTGGCCTCCGGGACAGGGGGCTATAGCAATCAGCCCCAGCATTTT,CASGLASGTGGYSNQPQHF
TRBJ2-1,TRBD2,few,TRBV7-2,TGTGCCAGCAGCTTAACTAGCGGGAGCAATGAGCAGTTCTTC,CASSLTSGSNEQFF
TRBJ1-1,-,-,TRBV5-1,TGCGCCAGCAGCGATCTGGGACTGCTAAACACTGAAGCTTTCTTT,CASSDLGLLNTEAFF
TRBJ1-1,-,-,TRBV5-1,TGCGCCAGCAGCCTAGACAGGACTGAAGCTTTCTTT,CASSLDRTEAFF
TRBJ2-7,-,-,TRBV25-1,TGTGCCAGCAGTGAACCCCCAGGGGGGAGCGAGCAGTACTTC,CASSEPPGGSEQYF
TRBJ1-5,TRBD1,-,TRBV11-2,TGTGCCAGCAGCCGGGACAGCAGCAATCAGCCCCAGCATTTT,CASSRDSSNQPQHF
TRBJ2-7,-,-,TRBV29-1,TGCAGCGTTGTCCCCCAGGGGACCACCTACGAGCAGTACTTC,CSVVPQGTTYEQYF
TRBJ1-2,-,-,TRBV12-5,TGTGCTAGTGGTTTTCTGGTTCACGACAGGCCGGGGGGCTACACCTTC,CASGFLVHDRPGGYTF
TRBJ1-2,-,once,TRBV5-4,TGTGCCAGCAGCCCCCGGGGAGGGGCGTATGGCTACACCTTC,CASSPRGGAYGYTF
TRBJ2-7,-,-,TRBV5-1,TGCGCCAGCATCCTAACCCCTGGCTCCTACGAGCAGTACTTC,CASILTPGSYEQYF
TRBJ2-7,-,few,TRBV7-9,TGTGCCAGCAGCATGAGGGGGACGGCCTACGAGCAGTACTTC,CASSMRGTAYEQYF
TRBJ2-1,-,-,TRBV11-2,TGTGCCAGCAGCTTATCCCGTAGCGGCCGCGAGCAGTTCTTC,CASSLSRSGREQFF